Below, 3 T cell receptor beta chains from the same sample are listed, as sequenced in a study of cytomegalovirus exposure and HLA in healthy donors. The data were produced by immunoSEQ multiplex PCR, yet TCRdb's version contains in-frame clones alone and is incomplete. Of around 400,000 clones in the sample, 86% were seen once. The sequenced sample was PBMCs. Receptors were obtained from a woman between 18 and 30 years old in good health and CMV-seronegative.

V is TRBV25-1 and J is TRBJ1-5; D is unresolved. The germline V gene has CDR1 MGHDK and CDR2 SYGVNS. The V gene lost 1 base and the J gene lost 9 bases, with 10 bases spanning the gap. This CDR3 comprises 13 residues. In DNA, the CDR3 is TGTGCCAGCAGTGAATTCGGGTCCCGGCCCCAGCATTTT. Translation: CASSEFGSRPQHF.

V gene TRBV2 combines with J gene TRBJ2-7; no firm D call. V was cut by 8 bases and J by 1 base, with 12 bases left in between. This CDR3 region has 13 residues. Germline V CDR1 and CDR2: SNHLY, FYNNEI. DNA of the CDR3: TGTGCCAGCTTCGTCGACACGTCCTACGAGCAGTACTTC. Protein: CASFVDTSYEQYF.

This clone was observed a single time. V usage is TRBV27 and J usage is TRBJ2-3; D is possibly TRBD2 (5 bases). The length of the CDR3 is 15 residues. CDR1 and CDR2 (germline): MNHEY, SMNVEV (reference sequence). Trimming cost V 5 bases and J 3 bases, with 15 bases left between them. The CDR3 region is CASSRTPPGTDTQYF. In nucleotides, the CDR3 is TGTGCCAGCAGTCGCACACCTCCGGGGACAGATACGCAGTATTTT.